The sequence of this T cell receptor (beta chain) was determined in a study of patients and donors after allogeneic stem cell transplantation. Trimming left V 6 bases short and J 1 base short, with 10 bases between. Germline lookup yields CDR1 MNHEY and CDR2 SVGEGT. The CDR3 runs 14 residues. From the RT-PCR reads, TCRdb called clonotypes with MiXCR, one entry per CDR3 protein. The sample lists about 96,000 distinct CDR3 sequences, around 48% occurring once. The sequence was collected from a human donor who was either an allogeneic HSCT recipient or a stem cell or donor lymphocyte infusion donor (not recorded which). It is not recorded whose cells these are; they may come from a transplant donor. The chain links TRBV6-2 or TRBV6-3 to TRBJ1-5, with D unresolved. What was sequenced was blood, either unsorted or a sorted T cell fraction (not recorded which). CDR3 DNA sequence: TGTGCCAGCAGAGTCTCGGAGAGCAATCAGCCCCAGCATTTT. Translation: CASRVSESNQPQHF.